A single sample gave rise to the 6 T cell receptor beta chains below, sequenced in a study of metastatic and nonmetastatic thyroid tumors. Via MiXCR, TCRdb re-called the PCR reads. Of approximately 38,000 clones detected, roughly a quarter appear once; the ten largest clones hold 8% to 10%. Every patient was untreated before thyroid surgery. Sequencing was performed on blood. All receptors come from a female donor with papillary thyroid cancer or a benign thyroid nodule (not recorded which). Some clones in this sample may be carry-over from other donors' samples.

J is TRBJ1-1 and V is TRBV30; 7 nucleotides agree with TRBD1. Germline CDR1 reads GTSNPN; CDR2 reads SVGIG (reference sequence). The CDR3 is made up of 11 amino acids. Trimming at V came to 3 bases and at J to 11 bases, leaving 6 bases not matched to a gene. CDR3 nucleotide sequence: TGTGCCTGGAGCACACAGGGGCGGGCTTTCTTT. Its translation is CAWSTQGRAFF.

This clone is labeled as medium-sized. The CDR3 here is CASSYSVSYNEQFF. The DNA of the CDR3 is TGTGCCAGCAGTTACTCGGTCTCCTACAATGAGCAGTTCTTC. The rearrangement links TRBV6-5 to TRBJ2-1, with D hard to call. CDR1 MNHEY and CDR2 SVGAGI come from the germline V gene. The germline V and J ends were trimmed by 0 bases and 0 bases, with 3 bases remaining between them. The CDR3 consists of 14 residues.

This clone was recorded many times. CDR3 nucleotide sequence: TGTGCCAGCAGCGTAGGAGTAGGGGATGAAAAACTGTTTTTT. It codes for CASSVGVGDEKLFF. The rearrangement links TRBV9 to TRBJ1-4, with a possible D match to TRBD1 (5 bases). Germline loops: CDR1 SGDLS, CDR2 YYNGEE. Trimming shortened V by 0 bases and J by 6 bases, and 9 bases separated the two germline ends. This CDR3 is 14 amino acids long.

The table lists this clone with a few counts. J is TRBJ2-7 and V is TRBV28; 9 bases agree with TRBD2. CDR1 and CDR2 (germline): MDHEN, SYDVKM. The CDR3 spans 14 residues. V was clipped by 4 bases and J by 3 bases; unmatched bases: 4. As DNA, the CDR3 is TGTGCCAGCAGTTCTCTAGCGGGGATCTACGAGCAGTACTTC. As protein: CASSSLAGIYEQYF. The full variable domain, in which reference TRBV28 and TRBJ2-7 provide the parts outside the CDR3, is DVKVTQSSRYLVKRTGEKVFLECVQDMDHENMFWYRQDPGLGLRLIYFSYDVKMKEKGDIPEGYSVSREKKERFSLILESASTNQTSMYLCASSSLAGIYEQYFGPGTRLTVT.

The sample holds a few counts of this clone. At one of its ends the junction is not consistent with the germline gene, which may arise from a read error. Other nucleotide sequences in the sample specify the same CDR3. The chain couples TRBV27 to TRBJ2-3; D is possibly TRBD2 (5 bases). The CDR3 is 16 residues long. Per germline, CDR1 MNHEY and CDR2 SMNVEV (reference sequence). DNA of the CDR3: TGTGCAAGCAGGCCCGGCGGTACCGCTAGCACAGATACACAGTATTTT. The encoded protein is CASRPGGTASTDTQYF.

The CDR3 DNA follows: TGTGCCAGCAGTAAAACAGGGGATTTCAATCAGCCCCAGCATTTT. Residues: CASSKTGDFNQPQHF. The rearrangement links TRBV28 to TRBJ1-5, with 7 bases fitting TRBD1. There are 15 residues in the CDR3. V lost 5 bases, J lost 3 bases, and 7 bases stayed unmatched. Germline CDR1 reads MDHEN; CDR2 reads SYDVKM.